This TCR beta chain was retrieved from a study of regulatory T cells in long-lasting Graves disease. Study background: Patients with new Graves' disease had used antithyroid drugs below 3 months.

This clonotype has ten or more counts. The time point was: newly diagnosed GD, antithyroid drugs for less than 3 months. The TCR library was made from RNA extracted from PBMCs. A peripheral blood sample, 7 to 9 milliliters in volume, was drawn into EDTA tubes. Arm-PCR with iRepertoire HTBI primers amplified the CDR3 regions for these TCR beta libraries. TCRdb reprocessed the multiplex PCR reads via MiXCR and lists one record per CDR3 protein. This repertoire shows 450,000 to 650,000 distinct CDR3 sequences, 15% to 20% found once; its top ten account for roughly 25%. The same sample was also studied in work on T cells in Graves' hyperthyroidism and ophthalmopathy.

This sample comprised peripheral blood mononuclear cells (PBMCs), obtained at new diagnosis, from a patient treated with antithyroid drugs. This clonotype originated in a woman aged 35 to 59 with Graves disease.

The DNA for the CDR3 is TGTGCCAGCAGCTTAGAACAGGGCCCCTACGAGCAGTACTTC. Translated: CASSLEQGPYEQYF. The chain employs TRBV11-2 and TRBJ2-7; a possible D gene is TRBD1 (6 bases). The germline V and J ends were trimmed by 0 bases and 2 bases, with 8 bases remaining between them. This CDR3 is built from 14 residues. CDR1 SGHAT and CDR2 FQNNGV come from the germline V gene.